This T cell receptor (beta chain) was captured by sequencing in a study of T-cell reconstitution after alpha-beta-depleted transplantation in children. The TCRbeta library was prepared with unique molecular identifiers. MiXCR, run by TCRdb on the PCR reads, gives a single entry per CDR3 protein. This sample has 300,000 to 400,000 distinct CDR3 sequences, with around 25% found just once. The length of the CDR3 is 13 residues. Per the germline V gene, CDR1 is SGHRS and CDR2 is YFSETQ. V lost 5 bases and J 2 bases, leaving 9 bases between the germline ends. Study outcomes and limitations: The main origin of T-cell counts and diversity one year after transplant was newly produced T cells. After transplant, at about two months, alpha-beta T cells were reportedly derived from several hundred expanded graft clones. There were some patients whose high TCRbeta diversity at day 60 came from surviving recipient T cells and thymic progenitors.

This clonotype turned up a few times. The antigen is unknown. The J gene is TRBJ2-3, the V gene TRBV5-1, with D unclear. Specimen: PBMCs, mostly from graft donor cells, collected 180 days after TCRalphabeta/CD19-depleted stem cell transplant. The clonotype comes from a male patient younger than 18 who had a stem cell transplant for acute lymphoblastic leukemia, so the T cells may come from the graft donor. The CDR3 DNA reads TGCGCCAGCAGAGGAGCCGACACAGATACGCAGTATTTT. It specifies CASRGADTDTQYF.